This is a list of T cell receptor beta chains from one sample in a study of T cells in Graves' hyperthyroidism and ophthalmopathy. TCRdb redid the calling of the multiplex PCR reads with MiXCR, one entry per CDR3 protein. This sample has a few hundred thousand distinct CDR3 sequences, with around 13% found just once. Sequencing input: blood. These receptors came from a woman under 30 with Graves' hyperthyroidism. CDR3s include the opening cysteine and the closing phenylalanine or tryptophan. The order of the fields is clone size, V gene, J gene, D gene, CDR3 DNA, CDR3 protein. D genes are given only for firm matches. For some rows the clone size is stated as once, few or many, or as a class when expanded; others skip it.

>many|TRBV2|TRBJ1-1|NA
TGTGCTACTACCCTAGACGGCAGTGCCAACACTGAAGCTTTCTTT
CATTLDGSANTEAFF
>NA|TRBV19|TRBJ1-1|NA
TGTGCCAGTAGTATAGAGCTGAACACTGAAGCTTTCTTT
CASSIELNTEAFF
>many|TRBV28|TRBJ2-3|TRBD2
TGTGCCAGCAGTCAAAAATCCCTAGCGGGAGATACGCAGTATTTT
CASSQKSLAGDTQYF
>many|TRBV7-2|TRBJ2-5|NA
TGTGCCAGCAGCCCCAGGCGGGGTGGGGAGACCCAGTACTTC
CASSPRRGGETQYF
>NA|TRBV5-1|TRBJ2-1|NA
TGCGCCAGCACCAAGGAGAGCTCCTACAATGAGCAGTTCTTC
CASTKESSYNEQFF
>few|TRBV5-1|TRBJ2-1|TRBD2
TGCGCCAGCAGCGGGGGGACTAGCGGGAGTACTTACAATGAGCAGTTCTTC
CASSGGTSGSTYNEQFF
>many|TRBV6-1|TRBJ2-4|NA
TGTGCCAGCGGTGGGGAAGGAGCCAAAAACATTCAGTACTTC
CASGGEGAKNIQYF
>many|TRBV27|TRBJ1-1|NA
TGTGCCAGCAGTTTAGGGGGTATCACTGAAGCTTTCTTT
CASSLGGITEAFF
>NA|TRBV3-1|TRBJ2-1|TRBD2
TGTGCCAGCAGCCGCCGGACTAGCGGGACCTACAATGAGCAGTTCTTC
CASSRRTSGTYNEQFF
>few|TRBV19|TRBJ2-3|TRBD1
TGTGCCAGTAGTACCCAACCGGGACAGGGATACACAGATACGCAGTATTTT
CASSTQPGQGYTDTQYF
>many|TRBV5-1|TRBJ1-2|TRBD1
TGCGCCAGCAACCTTGACAGGGGTTCCTATGGCTACACCTTC
CASNLDRGSYGYTF
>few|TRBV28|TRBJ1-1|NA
TGTGCCAGCAGGTTCATTCAGGGTAGGAGCGCTGAAGCTTTCTTT
CASRFIQGRSAEAFF
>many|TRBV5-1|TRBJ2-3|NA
TGCGCCAGCAGCTTGGATTCACAGCTGAGCACAGATACGCAGTATTTT
CASSLDSQLSTDTQYF
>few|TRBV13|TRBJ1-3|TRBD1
TGTGCCAGCATGCAGGGGGGGTTCTCTGGAAACACCATATATTTT
CASMQGGFSGNTIYF
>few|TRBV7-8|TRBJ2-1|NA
TGTGCCAGCAGCTTCACCTCCCCTGAGCAGTTCTTC
CASSFTSPEQFF
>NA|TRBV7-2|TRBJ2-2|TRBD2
TGTGCCAGCAGCTTTGAGGCTAGCGGGAGGGCCTTGAACACCGGGGAGCTGTTTTTT
CASSFEASGRALNTGELFF
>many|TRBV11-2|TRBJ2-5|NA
TGTGCCAGCAGCCGGGTCCGGCAAGAGACCCAGTACTTC
CASSRVRQETQYF
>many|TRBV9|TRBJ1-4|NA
TGTGCCAGCAGCGGGACTGGGAATGAAAAACTGTTTTTT
CASSGTGNEKLFF
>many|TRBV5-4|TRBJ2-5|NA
TGTGCCAGCAGCTCTATTGACAATACTCAAGAGACCCAGTACTTC
CASSSIDNTQETQYF
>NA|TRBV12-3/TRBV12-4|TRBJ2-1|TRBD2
TGTGCCAGCAGTACGGGACTAGCGGAGCTTAACAATGAGCAGTTCTTC
CASSTGLAELNNEQFF